The next 22 T cell receptor beta chains were all read from a single sample in a study of shared clonotypes between healthy human individuals. Generated by immunoSEQ multiplex PCR, the TCRdb table keeps only in-frame clones and is missing some. The profile covers nearly 750,000 clones, with 72% appearing a single time and approximately 1.8% taken by the ten largest. The sequenced sample was memory CD4+ T cells sorted from blood. Subset reported: CD45RA-negative fraction. All receptors come from a woman under 40 in good health.

CDR3 nucleotide sequence: TGTGCCAGCTCGGCTCCGGGAGGGCTGGTCTACAATGAGCAGTTCTTC. Translated: CASSAPGGLVYNEQFF. This rearrangement joins TRBV18 to TRBJ2-1; 8 bases are a match to TRBD2. Germline assignment: CDR1 KGHSH and CDR2 LQKENI. This CDR3 is 16 amino acids long. V shed 6 bases, J shed 3 bases, and the junction held 10 bases outside the gene matches.

This clone was counted a single time. The chain joins TRBV5-1 to TRBJ1-1; D may be TRBD1 (5 bases). The V end was cut by 2 bases, the J end by 7 bases, with 15 bases between. The CDR3 spans 14 residues. CDR1 and CDR2 (germline): SGHRS, YFSETQ. CDR3 sequence: CASSFSGTDIEAFF. The CDR3 bases are TGCGCCAGCAGCTTCTCCGGGACGGATATTGAAGCTTTCTTT. Variable domain in full (rest from reference TRBV5-1 and TRBJ1-1): KAGVTQTPRYLIKTRGQQVTLSCSPISGHRSVSWYQQTPGQGLQFLFEYFSETQRNKGNFPGRFSGRQFSNSRSEMNVSTLELGDSALYLCASSFSGTDIEAFFGQGTRLTVV.

V gene TRBV15 combines with J gene TRBJ2-7; D not certain. V dropped 3 bases and J dropped 1 base, with 16 bases sitting between them. The CDR3 totals 16 residues. Germline CDR1 reads LNHNV; CDR2 reads YYDKDF (reference sequence). CDR3: CATSRAVTSPSYEQYF. The DNA of the CDR3 is TGTGCCACCAGCAGGGCCGTCACGTCCCCGTCCTACGAGCAGTACTTC.

The chain employs TRBV13 and TRBJ2-2; D is unresolved. The V end lost 4 bases, the J end lost 0 bases, and 9 bases lay between the germline ends. Looked up from germline, CDR1 is PRHDT and CDR2 is FYEKMQ (reference sequence). The CDR3 is made up of 15 amino acids. The CDR3 spells CASSSGTANTGELFF. The CDR3 bases are TGTGCCAGCAGCTCAGGCACCGCGAACACCGGGGAGCTGTTTTTT.

The CDR3: CASSLAGEGEQFF. The CDR3 DNA is TGCGCCAGCAGCTTAGCGGGAGAAGGTGAGCAGTTCTTC. The chain links TRBV10-2 to TRBJ2-1; 9 bases are shared with TRBD2. With V trimmed by 6 bases and J by 9 bases, 6 bases remained unmatched. Germline V gene sequence: CDR1 WSHSY, CDR2 SAAADI. The CDR3 is 13 amino acids.

This clone was picked up many times. The CDR3 loop is CAISEGGFEQFF. The CDR3 DNA sequence: TGTGCCATCAGTGAGGGTGGGTTTGAGCAGTTCTTC. The rearrangement joins TRBV10-3 to TRBJ2-1; D is unresolved. CDR3 size: 12 residues. Trimming took 2 bases from V and 9 from J, leaving 8 bases between them. Germline V lookup: CDR1 ENHRY, CDR2 SYGVKD.

On this clone itself: One end of the junction is discordant with germline, which a read error may explain. The chain carries TRBV5-4 and TRBJ2-6, with 7 positions matching TRBD2. Germline loops: CDR1 SGHNT, CDR2 YYREEE (reference sequence). CDR3 length: 17 residues. The CDR3 protein is CARSSNGGRAGANVLTF. The CDR3 DNA sequence: TGTGCCCGCAGCTCCAACGGGGGGAGGGCGGGGGCCAACGTCCTGACTTTC.

This clone appeared a few times. V and J are TRBV10-2 and TRBJ2-2; D is uncertain. The CDR3 consists of 17 residues. V dropped 0 bases and J dropped 6 bases, with 17 bases sitting between them. The germline V gene encodes CDR1 WSHSY and CDR2 SAAADI. CDR3 sequence (DNA): TGCGCCAGCAGTGAGTCGCCAGGAAGGCTAAACGCCGGGGAGCTGTTTTTT. This translates into CASSESPGRLNAGELFF.

This clone was seen ten or more times. This chain uses TRBV5-1 with TRBJ2-4; 8 bases line up with TRBD1. CDR1 is SGHRS and CDR2 is YFSETQ in the germline V gene. J was trimmed by 7 bases and V by 5 bases; bases with no gene match: 5. The CDR3 is 13 residues long. The CDR3 bases are TGCGCCAGCAGGACAGGGGACAAGAACATTCAGTACTTC. Its translation is CASRTGDKNIQYF.

Of note for this clone: A far larger clone is one base from this, pointing to a likely read error. The rearrangement links TRBV10-2 to TRBJ2-5; a possible D gene is TRBD1 (7 bases). Germline lookup yields CDR1 WSHSY and CDR2 SAAADI. The CDR3 has 14 amino acids. V was pared by 6 bases and J by 7 bases, with 18 bases between. The CDR3 is CASSAQGGGGTQYF. The DNA for the CDR3 is TGCGCCAGCAGCGCTCAGGGGGGCGGAGGGACCCAGTACTTC.

A note on this clone: Relative to the germline gene, one junction end is altered; a read error may explain this. V is TRBV28 and J is TRBJ2-3, with D tentatively TRBD1 or TRBD2 (5 bases each). Germline V gene sequence: CDR1 MDHEN, CDR2 SYDVKM. The CDR3 spans 12 residues. The CDR3 loop reads CASSLLGETRYF. The CDR3 DNA follows: TGTGCCAGCAGTTTATTGGGGGAGACGCGGTATTTT.

The chain employs TRBV4-2 and TRBJ2-7; D is unclear. This CDR3 is 20 amino acids long. V was cut by 0 bases and J by 2 bases, with 26 bases left in between. Looked up from germline, CDR1 is LGHNA and CDR2 is YNFKEQ. CDR3 sequence: CASSQEDKFGRRPLPYEQYF. For the CDR3, the DNA is TGTGCCAGCAGCCAAGAAGACAAATTCGGGCGCAGGCCTTTACCCTACGAGCAGTACTTC.

This chain connects TRBV27 to TRBJ1-2; D is ambiguous. V was clipped by 2 bases and J by 3 bases, with 7 bases between them. Germline CDR1 reads MNHEY; CDR2 reads SMNVEV (reference sequence). This CDR3 has 13 amino acids. As DNA, the CDR3 is TGTGCCAGCAGTTTAAAATCGGACTATGGCTACACCTTC. Translating gives CASSLKSDYGYTF.

Comment on this clone: The same CDR3 also results from other DNA sequences found in this sample. This rearrangement joins TRBV6-1 to TRBJ1-5; the D gene is possibly TRBD1 (6 bases). V lost 4 bases and J 4 bases, leaving 8 bases between the germline ends. Germline loops: CDR1 MNHNS, CDR2 SASEGT. The CDR3 covers 13 residues. The CDR3 reads CASSVTGNQPQHF. The DNA of the CDR3 is TGTGCCAGCAGTGTTACAGGGAATCAGCCCCAGCATTTT.

The chain uses TRBV18 and TRBJ2-7; D possibly corresponds to TRBD2 (6 bases). Trimming left V 5 bases short and J 2 bases short, with 13 bases between. The germline V gene has CDR1 KGHSH and CDR2 LQKENI. CDR3 length: 14 residues. CDR3 nucleotide sequence: TGTGCCAGCTCAGACGGGGGTCCGACCTACGAGCAGTACTTC. The encoded protein is CASSDGGPTYEQYF.

This clone appeared a few times. The gene calls are TRBV7-8 and TRBJ1-6, with D maybe TRBD1 (5 bases). The CDR3 consists of 16 residues. V was cut by 1 base and J by 7 bases, with 14 bases left in between. Germline V gene lookup returns CDR1 SGHVS and CDR2 FQNEAQ. The CDR3 bases are TGTGCCAGCAGCTTAGTCAAGAACAGGATCAATTCACCCCTCCACTTT. This codes for CASSLVKNRINSPLHF.

As concerns this clone: Additional DNA sequences in this sample encode the identical CDR3. The chain has TRBV2 and TRBJ1-1; 8 bases map to TRBD1. The CDR3 has 15 residues. V was clipped by 4 bases and J by 0 bases; unmatched bases: 4. CDR1 and CDR2 (germline): SNHLY, FYNNEI. CDR3 protein: CASSVRTGLNTEAFF. The CDR3 region has the DNA TGTGCCAGCAGTGTCCGGACAGGGCTGAACACTGAAGCTTTCTTT.

The V gene is TRBV6-5, the J gene TRBJ1-3; D not resolved. This CDR3 comprises 15 residues. Germline CDR1 is MNHEY and CDR2 is SVGAGI. The ends were cut back, 3 bases at V and 0 bases at J, with 9 bases in the middle. CDR3 region: CASSYKTTSGNTIYF. The CDR3 DNA reads TGTGCCAGCAGTTATAAGACCACCTCTGGAAACACCATATATTTT.

The rearrangement uses TRBV7-9 and TRBJ2-5, with no clear D. The CDR3 spans 15 residues. The germline V gene encodes CDR1 SEHNR and CDR2 FQNEAQ (reference sequence). V gave up 5 bases and J gave up 4 bases, with 17 bases separating them. CDR3 in DNA: TGTGCCAGCAGCCCCGCCACCGCCCAACGAGAGACCCAGTACTTC. The encoded protein is CASSPATAQRETQYF.

The chain uses TRBV7-8 and TRBJ2-7; D may be TRBD2 (5 bases). The CDR3 is 12 residues long. Germline V gene data show CDR1 as SGHVS and CDR2 as FQNEAQ. Trimming took 4 bases from V and 4 from J, leaving 8 bases between them. CDR3 amino acids: CASSYWEYEQYF. The CDR3 bases are TGTGCCAGCAGCTACTGGGAGTACGAGCAGTACTTC.

Turning to this clone: This sample includes further DNA sequences coding for the same CDR3. The gene calls are TRBV5-4 and TRBJ2-3; tentative D call: TRBD1 (6 bases). V gave up 4 bases and J gave up 2 bases, with 11 bases separating them. Germline V gives CDR1 SGHNT, CDR2 YYREEE (reference sequence). The CDR3 consists of 14 residues. The CDR3 sequence: CASSPGTYTDTQYF. For the CDR3, the DNA is TGTGCCAGCAGCCCAGGGACATACACAGATACGCAGTATTTT. Based on the CDR3 plus reference TRBV5-4 and TRBJ2-3, the full variable domain is ETGVTQSPTHLIKTRGQQVTLRCSSQSGHNTVSWYQQALGQGPQFIFQYYREEENGRGNFPPRFSGLQFPNYSSELNVNALELDDSALYLCASSPGTYTDTQYFGPGTRLTVL.

This rearrangement joins TRBV6-1 to TRBJ2-7; D gene ambiguous. With 4 bases removed from V and 6 bases from J, the gap between germline ends came to 7 bases. Germline assignment: CDR1 MNHNS and CDR2 SASEGT. The CDR3 runs 11 residues. CDR3 loop: CASSAPIEQYF. CDR3 nucleotides: TGTGCCAGCAGTGCCCCTATCGAGCAGTACTTC.